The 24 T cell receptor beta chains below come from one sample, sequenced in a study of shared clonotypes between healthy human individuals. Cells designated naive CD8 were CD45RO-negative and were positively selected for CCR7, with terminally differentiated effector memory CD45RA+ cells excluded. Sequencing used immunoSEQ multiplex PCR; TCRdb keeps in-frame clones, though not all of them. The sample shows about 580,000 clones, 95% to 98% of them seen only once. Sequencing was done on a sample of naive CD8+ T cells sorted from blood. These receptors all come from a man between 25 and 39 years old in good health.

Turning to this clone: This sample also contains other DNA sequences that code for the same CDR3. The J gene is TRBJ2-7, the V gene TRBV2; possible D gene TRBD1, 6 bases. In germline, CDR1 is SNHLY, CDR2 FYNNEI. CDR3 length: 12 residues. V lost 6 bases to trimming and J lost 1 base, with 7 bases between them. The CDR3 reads CASSDRSYEQYF. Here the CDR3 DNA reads TGTGCCAGCAGCGACAGGTCCTACGAGCAGTACTTC.

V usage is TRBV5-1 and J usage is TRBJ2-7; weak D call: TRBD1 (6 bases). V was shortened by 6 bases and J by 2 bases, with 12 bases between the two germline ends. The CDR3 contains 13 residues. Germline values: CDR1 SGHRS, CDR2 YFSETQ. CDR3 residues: CASIRDKTYEQYF. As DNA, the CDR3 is TGCGCCAGCATTCGGGACAAAACCTACGAGCAGTACTTC.

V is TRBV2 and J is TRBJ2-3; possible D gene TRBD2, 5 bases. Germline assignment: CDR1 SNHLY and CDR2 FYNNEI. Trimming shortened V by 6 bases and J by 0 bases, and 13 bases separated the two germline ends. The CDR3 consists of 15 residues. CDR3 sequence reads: CASRDFFPSTDTQYF. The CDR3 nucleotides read TGTGCCAGCAGGGACTTTTTCCCTAGCACAGATACGCAGTATTTT.

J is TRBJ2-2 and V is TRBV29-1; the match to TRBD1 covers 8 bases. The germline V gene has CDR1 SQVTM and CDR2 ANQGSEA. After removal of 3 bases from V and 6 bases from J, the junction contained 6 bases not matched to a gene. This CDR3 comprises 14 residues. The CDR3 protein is CSVETRGLAGELFF. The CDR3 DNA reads TGCAGCGTTGAGACCAGGGGGCTAGCCGGGGAGCTGTTTTTT.

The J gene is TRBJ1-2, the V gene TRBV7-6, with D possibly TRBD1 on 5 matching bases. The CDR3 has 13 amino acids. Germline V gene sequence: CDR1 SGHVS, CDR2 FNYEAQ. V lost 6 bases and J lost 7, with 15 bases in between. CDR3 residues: CASRGMGGGGYTF. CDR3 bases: TGTGCCAGCAGGGGCATGGGGGGTGGTGGCTACACCTTC.

CDR3 nucleotide sequence: TGTGCCAGCAGCTTAGAGGCAGGGGCGAACACCGGGGAGCTGTTTTTT. Translated, it gives CASSLEAGANTGELFF. This rearrangement joins TRBV7-6 to TRBJ2-2, with a possible D match to TRBD1 (6 bases). V was pared by 1 base and J by 0 bases, with 9 bases between. The CDR3 consists of 16 residues. Germline CDR1 reads SGHVS; CDR2 reads FNYEAQ.

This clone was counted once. The chain's CDR3 is CASSQMRQRETQYF. Written as DNA, the CDR3 is TGTGCCAGCAGCCAGATGAGACAGAGGGAGACCCAGTACTTC. The genes are TRBV14 and TRBJ2-5; possibly TRBD1 for D (5 bases). The length of the CDR3 is 14 residues. The V end was cut by 3 bases, the J end by 5 bases, with 13 bases between. CDR1 is SGHDN and CDR2 is FVKESK in the germline V gene.

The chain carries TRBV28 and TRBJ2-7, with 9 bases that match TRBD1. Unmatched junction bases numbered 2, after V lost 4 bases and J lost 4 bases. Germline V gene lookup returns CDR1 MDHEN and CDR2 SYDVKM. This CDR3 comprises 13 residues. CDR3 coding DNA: TGTGCCAGCAGTTCGACAGGGGGGTACGAGCAGTACTTC. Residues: CASSSTGGYEQYF.

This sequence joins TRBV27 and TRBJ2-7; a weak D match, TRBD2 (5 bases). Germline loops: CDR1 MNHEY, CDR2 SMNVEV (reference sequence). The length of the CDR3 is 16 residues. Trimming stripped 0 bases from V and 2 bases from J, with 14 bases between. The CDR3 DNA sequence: TGTGCCAGCAGTTTATCCGCGGTTAGCGCAGCCTACGAGCAGTACTTC. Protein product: CASSLSAVSAAYEQYF.

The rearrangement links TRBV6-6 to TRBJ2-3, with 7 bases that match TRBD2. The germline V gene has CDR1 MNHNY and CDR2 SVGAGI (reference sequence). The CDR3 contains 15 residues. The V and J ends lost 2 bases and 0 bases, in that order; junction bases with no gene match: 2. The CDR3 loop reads CASSYVGGSTDTQYF. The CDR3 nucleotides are TGTGCCAGCAGTTACGTGGGAGGGAGCACAGATACGCAGTATTTT.

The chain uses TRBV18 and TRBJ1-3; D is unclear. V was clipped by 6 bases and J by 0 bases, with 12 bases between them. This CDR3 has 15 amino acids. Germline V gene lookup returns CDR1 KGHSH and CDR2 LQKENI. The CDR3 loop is CASSPDTSSGNTIYF. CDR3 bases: TGTGCCAGCTCCCCAGACACGAGCTCTGGAAACACCATATATTTT. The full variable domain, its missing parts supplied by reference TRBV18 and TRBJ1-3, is NAGVMQNPRHLVRRRGQEARLRCSPMKGHSHVYWYRQLPEEGLKFMVYLQKENIIDESGMPKERFSAEFPKEGPSILRIQQVVRGDSAAYFCASSPDTSSGNTIYFGEGSWLTVV.

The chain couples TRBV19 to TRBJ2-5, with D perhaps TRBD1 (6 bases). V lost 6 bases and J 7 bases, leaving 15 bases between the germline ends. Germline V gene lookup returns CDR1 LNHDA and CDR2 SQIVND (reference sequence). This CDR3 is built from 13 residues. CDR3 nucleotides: TGTGCCAGTAGCAACGCAGGGGTGCGGACCCAGTACTTC. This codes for CASSNAGVRTQYF. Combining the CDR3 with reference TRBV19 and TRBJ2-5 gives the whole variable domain DGGITQSPKYLFRKEGQNVTLSCEQNLNHDAMYWYRQDPGQGLRLIYYSQIVNDFQKGDIAEGYSVSREKKESFPLTVTSAQKNPTAFYLCASSNAGVRTQYFGPGTRLLVL.

The CDR3 loop is CASSSLAGSYEQYF. The CDR3 bases are TGTGCCAGCAGTTCGCTAGCGGGGAGCTACGAGCAGTACTTC. V and J are TRBV2 and TRBJ2-7; 9 positions agree with TRBD2. Trimming took 5 bases from V and 3 from J; bases not matched to a gene: 5. CDR1 is SNHLY, CDR2 FYNNEI, per germline. The length of the CDR3 is 14 residues.

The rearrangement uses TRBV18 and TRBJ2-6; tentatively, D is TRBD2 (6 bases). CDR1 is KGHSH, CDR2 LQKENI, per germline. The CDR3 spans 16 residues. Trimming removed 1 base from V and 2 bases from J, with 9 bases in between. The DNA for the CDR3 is TGTGCCAGCTCACCACTGGGGGGTGCTGGGGCCAACGTCCTGACTTTC. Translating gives CASSPLGGAGANVLTF.

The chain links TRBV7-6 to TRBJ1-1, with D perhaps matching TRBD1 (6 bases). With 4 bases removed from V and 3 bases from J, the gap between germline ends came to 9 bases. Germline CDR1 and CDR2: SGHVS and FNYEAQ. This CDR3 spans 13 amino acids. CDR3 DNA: TGTGCCAGCAGCTCGGGGACATACACTGAAGCTTTCTTT. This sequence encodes CASSSGTYTEAFF.

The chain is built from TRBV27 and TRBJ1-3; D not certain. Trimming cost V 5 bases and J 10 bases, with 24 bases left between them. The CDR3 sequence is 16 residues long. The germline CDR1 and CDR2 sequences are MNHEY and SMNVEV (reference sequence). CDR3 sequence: CASSPPAPSVVNTIYF. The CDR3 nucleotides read TGTGCCAGCAGTCCACCCGCGCCCTCCGTAGTGAATACCATATATTTT.

The DNA for the CDR3 is TGCGCCAGCAGATTCCGGGTTCCCTGGGACGAGCAGTACTTC. Encoded protein: CASRFRVPWDEQYF. The chain employs TRBV5-1 and TRBJ2-7; the D is unclear. The CDR3 is made up of 14 amino acids. CDR1 is SGHRS, CDR2 YFSETQ, per germline. Trimming removed 5 bases at V and 5 bases at J, with 17 bases between.

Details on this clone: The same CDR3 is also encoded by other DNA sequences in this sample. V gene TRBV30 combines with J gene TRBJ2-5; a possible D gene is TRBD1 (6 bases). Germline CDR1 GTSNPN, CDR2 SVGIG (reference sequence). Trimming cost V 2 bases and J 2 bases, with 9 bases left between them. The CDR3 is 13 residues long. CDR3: CAWSLGTQETQYF. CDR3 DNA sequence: TGTGCCTGGAGTTTGGGGACACAAGAGACCCAGTACTTC.

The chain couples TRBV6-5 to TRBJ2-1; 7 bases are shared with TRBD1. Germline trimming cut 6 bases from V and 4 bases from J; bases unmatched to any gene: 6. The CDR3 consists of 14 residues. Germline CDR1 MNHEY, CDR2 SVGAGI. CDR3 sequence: CASRAGTEYNEQFF. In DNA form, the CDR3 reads TGTGCCAGCAGAGCCGGGACAGAGTACAATGAGCAGTTCTTC.

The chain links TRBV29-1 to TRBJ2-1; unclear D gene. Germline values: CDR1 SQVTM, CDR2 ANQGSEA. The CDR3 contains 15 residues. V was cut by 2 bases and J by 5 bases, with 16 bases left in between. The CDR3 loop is CSVEFGLSEDNEQFF. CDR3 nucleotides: TGCAGCGTTGAATTTGGCCTCAGCGAGGACAATGAGCAGTTCTTC.

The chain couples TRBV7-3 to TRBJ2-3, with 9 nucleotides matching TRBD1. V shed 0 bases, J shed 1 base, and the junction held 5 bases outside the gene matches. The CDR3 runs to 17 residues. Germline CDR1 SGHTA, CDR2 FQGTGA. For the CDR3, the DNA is TGTGCCAGCAGCTTAACCCCACGGACAGGGGGCACAGATACGCAGTATTTT. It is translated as CASSLTPRTGGTDTQYF.

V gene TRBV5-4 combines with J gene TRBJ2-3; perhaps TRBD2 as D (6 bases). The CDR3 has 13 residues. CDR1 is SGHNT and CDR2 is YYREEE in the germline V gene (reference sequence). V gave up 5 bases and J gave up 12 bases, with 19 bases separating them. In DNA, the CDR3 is TGTGCCAGCAGTCCGGAGGGTTTGGACTCCCAGTATTTT. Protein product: CASSPEGLDSQYF.

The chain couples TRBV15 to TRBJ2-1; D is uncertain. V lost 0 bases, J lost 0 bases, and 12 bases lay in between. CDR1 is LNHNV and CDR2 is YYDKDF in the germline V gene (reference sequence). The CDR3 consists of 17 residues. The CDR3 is CATSREWVPSSYNEQFF. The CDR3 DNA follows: TGTGCCACCAGCAGAGAGTGGGTTCCGAGCTCCTACAATGAGCAGTTCTTC.

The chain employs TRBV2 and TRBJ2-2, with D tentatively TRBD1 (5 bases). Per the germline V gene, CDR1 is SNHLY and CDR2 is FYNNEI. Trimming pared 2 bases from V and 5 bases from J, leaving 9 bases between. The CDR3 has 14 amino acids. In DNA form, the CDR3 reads TGTGCCAGCAGTGAAACCAGGGTTACCGGGGAGCTGTTTTTT. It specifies CASSETRVTGELFF.